The 27 T cell receptor beta chains reported below all come from one sample, sequenced in a study of OX40 agonist ivuxolimab in advanced cancers. Only in-frame clones appear in the TCRdb table, and some are missing; sequencing was by immunoSEQ multiplex PCR. This repertoire shows 98,000 or so clones, about 80% found once; its top ten account for roughly 1.6%. Sequencing was performed on CD4+ or CD8+ T cells sorted from blood, taken in a trial of the OX40 agonist ivuxolimab. The source is an adult with an advanced solid tumor such as melanoma, head and neck, liver or kidney cancer.

In the case of this clone: Other nucleotide sequences from this sample produce the same CDR3. The V call is TRBV5-1, the J call TRBJ2-3, with D unresolved. Looked up from germline, CDR1 is SGHRS and CDR2 is YFSETQ. The CDR3 totals 12 residues. The V end was cut by 2 bases, the J end by 2 bases, with 3 bases between. CDR3 loop: CASSLSTDTQYF. The CDR3 coding sequence is TGCGCCAGCAGCTTATCCACAGATACGCAGTATTTT.

In DNA form, the CDR3 reads TGTGCCAGCAAGGCGGGAGAGACAGATACGCAGTATTTT. Translation gives CASKAGETDTQYF. The V and J genes are TRBV11-3 and TRBJ2-3; TRBD2 matches at 7 bases. CDR3 length: 13 residues. Germline values: CDR1 SGHNT, CDR2 YENEEA. V was clipped by 7 bases and J by 3 bases; unmatched bases: 4.

The rearrangement joins TRBV5-1 to TRBJ1-6, with D unclear. Trimming pared 3 bases from V and 5 bases from J, leaving 9 bases between. Germline CDR1 is SGHRS and CDR2 is YFSETQ. The CDR3 sequence is 14 residues long. CDR3 DNA: TGCGCCAGCAGCTCTGACGGCAATAATTCACCCCTCCACTTT. This encodes CASSSDGNNSPLHF.

This chain connects TRBV4-3 to TRBJ2-4; TRBD1 agrees at 9 bases. CDR3 length: 17 amino acids. V lost 6 bases to trimming and J lost 1 base; unmatched junction nucleotides: 10. Germline V gene data show CDR1 as LGHNA and CDR2 as YSLEER. This chain's CDR3 is CASSHGGTGWAKNIQYF. Here the CDR3 DNA reads TGCGCCAGCAGTCACGGTGGGACAGGGTGGGCCAAAAACATTCAGTACTTC.

Comment on this clone: This sample also contains other DNA sequences that code for the same CDR3. The chain is built from TRBV19 and TRBJ1-1; D call uncertain. The V gene's germline CDR1 is LNHDA and CDR2 SQIVND (reference sequence). V lost 8 bases and J 0 bases, leaving 4 bases between the germline ends. The CDR3 runs 11 residues. The CDR3 loop is CASQMNTEAFF. The CDR3 coding sequence is TGTGCCAGTCAGATGAACACTGAAGCTTTCTTT.

This sequence joins TRBV6-1 and TRBJ2-7; TRBD2 matches at 8 bases. The CDR3 is made up of 15 amino acids. The V segment lost 5 bases and the J segment 0 bases; nucleotides outside the gene matches: 6. CDR1 and CDR2 (germline): MNHNS, SASEGT. The CDR3 nucleotides read TGTGCCAGCAGTTCCGGAAGCGGGGGCTCCTACGAGCAGTACTTC. Its protein product is CASSSGSGGSYEQYF.

This clone occurred once. This sequence joins TRBV18 and TRBJ2-5; D possibly corresponds to TRBD1 (6 bases). Germline-derived CDR1 and CDR2 are KGHSH and LQKENI. The CDR3 runs 15 residues. V lost 2 bases, J lost 4 bases, and 14 bases lay in between. Here the CDR3 DNA reads TGTGCCAGCTCACCAGTGGGGGCCAGGGGAGAGACCCAGTACTTC. It encodes CASSPVGARGETQYF.

The CDR3 loop is CASKPWGENTEAFF. The DNA for the CDR3 is TGTGCCAGCAAGCCCTGGGGGGAGAACACTGAAGCTTTCTTT. The chain joins TRBV27 to TRBJ1-1, with D maybe TRBD1 (5 bases). Trimming stripped 7 bases from V and 1 base from J, with 13 bases between. The CDR3 contains 14 residues. The germline V gene encodes CDR1 MNHEY and CDR2 SMNVEV (reference sequence).

This clone has just a few counts. The chain's CDR3 is CASSLEGAEAFF. The CDR3, as DNA: TGCGCCAGCAGCTTGGAGGGGGCTGAAGCTTTCTTT. The chain has TRBV5-1 and TRBJ1-1, with D possibly matching TRBD1 (6 bases). CDR3 size: 12 residues. Germline V lookup: CDR1 SGHRS, CDR2 YFSETQ. The V end lost 0 bases, the J end lost 6 bases, and 6 bases lay between the germline ends.

The chain employs TRBV11-2 and TRBJ1-3, with 9 bases identical to TRBD1. Germline CDR1 reads SGHAT; CDR2 reads FQNNGV. Trimming took 6 bases from V and 4 from J; bases not matched to a gene: 10. The CDR3 totals 16 residues. The DNA of the CDR3 is TGTGCCAGCAGACCTCCGGGACAGGGCAACGGAAACACCATATATTTT. Encoded protein: CASRPPGQGNGNTIYF.

The gene calls are TRBV7-9 and TRBJ1-1; no definite D call. This CDR3 region has 14 residues. The germline gives CDR1 SEHNR, CDR2 FQNEAQ (reference sequence). V dropped 3 bases and J dropped 4 bases, with 12 bases sitting between them. The CDR3 protein is CASSLGSGSTEAFF. In nucleotides, the CDR3 is TGTGCCAGCAGCTTGGGCAGCGGGAGCACTGAAGCTTTCTTT.

V usage is TRBV6-6 and J usage is TRBJ1-5, with D perhaps matching TRBD1 (5 bases). V was pared by 6 bases and J by 2 bases, with 11 bases between. This CDR3 is built from 14 residues. Germline values: CDR1 MNHNY, CDR2 SVGAGI (reference sequence). The CDR3 protein is CASRSGQGNQPQHF. Here the CDR3 DNA reads TGTGCCAGCAGAAGCGGACAAGGCAATCAGCCCCAGCATTTT.

This clone was observed a handful of times. The chain links TRBV11-2 to TRBJ1-6; D not resolved. The V gene lost 1 base and the J gene lost 10 bases, with 8 bases spanning the gap. This CDR3 has 13 residues. CDR1 is SGHAT and CDR2 is FQNNGV in the germline V gene. The CDR3 coding sequence is TGTGCCAGCAGCTTAGTGGCGGAATCACCCCTCCACTTT. As protein: CASSLVAESPLHF.

The genes are TRBV6-5 and TRBJ2-4; D is possibly TRBD2 (5 bases). Trimming pared 10 bases from V and 0 bases from J, leaving 13 bases between. The CDR3 runs 14 residues. In germline, CDR1 is MNHEY, CDR2 SVGAGI. In DNA form, the CDR3 reads TGTGCCACCTACTCCGCGGGAGCCAAAAACATTCAGTACTTC. Amino acid sequence: CATYSAGAKNIQYF.

The J gene is TRBJ2-5, the V gene TRBV6-6; 7 nucleotides agree with TRBD1. After removal of 6 bases from V and 2 bases from J, the junction contained 3 bases not matched to a gene. Germline CDR1 MNHNY, CDR2 SVGAGI (reference sequence). There are 13 residues in the CDR3. For the CDR3, the DNA is TGTGCCAGCAGCCCGGGACAGCAAGAGACCCAGTACTTC. Protein sequence: CASSPGQQETQYF.

This clone occurred once. This chain links TRBV5-6 with TRBJ2-7; 8 nucleotides align to TRBD1. From germline, CDR1 is SGHDT and CDR2 YYEEEE. The CDR3 extends over 15 amino acids. V shed 3 bases, J shed 4 bases, and the junction held 9 bases outside the gene matches. The CDR3 coding sequence is TGTGCCAGCAGCTCCCTGACAGGGGCAAATTACGAGCAGTACTTC. It yields the protein CASSSLTGANYEQYF.

The chain carries TRBV19 and TRBJ1-2; no definite D call. The CDR3 extends over 15 amino acids. Germline CDR1 LNHDA, CDR2 SQIVND (reference sequence). Trimming stripped 1 base from V and 3 bases from J, with 12 bases between. CDR3 DNA: TGTGCCAGTAGTATAGCCGGAAGCACCTACTATGGCTACACCTTC. Its translation is CASSIAGSTYYGYTF.

The chain is built from TRBV2 and TRBJ2-5; 7 nucleotides agree with TRBD1. Unmatched junction bases numbered 6, after V lost 10 bases and J lost 4 bases. This CDR3 is 12 amino acids long. Germline assignment: CDR1 SNHLY and CDR2 FYNNEI. The CDR3: CAIRGGGETQYF. The CDR3 bases are TGTGCCATCCGAGGGGGCGGAGAGACCCAGTACTTC.

V gene TRBV7-3 combines with J gene TRBJ2-7, with D hard to call. This CDR3 has 13 residues. The V gene's germline CDR1 is SGHTA and CDR2 FQGTGA. With 0 bases removed from V and 6 bases from J, the gap between germline ends came to 9 bases. The CDR3 sequence: CASSLTSGSEQYF. In DNA, the CDR3 is TGTGCCAGCAGCTTAACGAGTGGATCCGAGCAGTACTTC.

This chain links TRBV27 with TRBJ1-2; D gene uncertain. The ends were cut back, 0 bases at V and 0 bases at J, with 8 bases in the middle. This CDR3 has 15 amino acids. Germline V gene sequence: CDR1 MNHEY, CDR2 SMNVEV (reference sequence). The CDR3 reads CASSLSTSTNYGYTF. The CDR3, as DNA: TGTGCCAGCAGTTTATCGACAAGTACTAACTATGGCTACACCTTC.

The chain has TRBV15 and TRBJ2-1; the match to TRBD1 covers 8 bases. V lost 1 base, J lost 8 bases, and 7 bases stayed unmatched. The CDR3 loop spans 15 amino acids. Per germline, CDR1 LNHNV and CDR2 YYDKDF (reference sequence). The CDR3 region is CATSRGDRWSDEQFF. Here the CDR3 DNA reads TGTGCCACCAGCAGAGGGGACAGGTGGTCGGATGAGCAGTTCTTC.

This chain joins TRBV19 and TRBJ2-7; TRBD2 matches at 8 bases. After removal of 3 bases from V and 2 bases from J, the junction contained 0 bases not matched to a gene. CDR3 length equals 13 residues. Germline CDR1 LNHDA, CDR2 SQIVND (reference sequence). CDR3 sequence reads: CASSIGRAYEQYF. As DNA, the CDR3 is TGTGCCAGTAGTATCGGGAGGGCCTACGAGCAGTACTTC.

V and J are TRBV30 and TRBJ1-2, with D possibly TRBD1 on 5 matching bases. The CDR3 loop spans 12 amino acids. V was trimmed by 5 bases and J by 8 bases, leaving 15 bases between them. The V gene's germline CDR1 is GTSNPN and CDR2 SVGIG (reference sequence). CDR3 sequence (DNA): TGTGCCTGGGGGGGACGGGCCCGCGGCTACACCTTC. It encodes CAWGGRARGYTF.

The chain carries TRBV29-1 and TRBJ2-7, with 8 bases identical to TRBD1. Trimming at V came to 4 bases and at J to 3 bases, leaving 8 bases not matched to a gene. Germline V lookup: CDR1 SQVTM, CDR2 ANQGSEA. The length of the CDR3 is 14 residues. This CDR3 is CSVGGGTGLYEQYF. DNA of the CDR3: TGCAGCGTTGGGGGTGGGACAGGACTCTACGAGCAGTACTTC.

CDR3 protein: CASGIGLASNEQFF. The CDR3 DNA sequence: TGTGCTAGTGGTATCGGACTAGCAAGTAATGAGCAGTTCTTC. The chain combines TRBV12-5 with TRBJ2-1, with 8 bases identical to TRBD2. The CDR3 is made up of 14 amino acids. Germline lookup yields CDR1 LGHNT and CDR2 FRNRAP. V lost 5 bases to trimming and J lost 7 bases; unmatched junction nucleotides: 7.

The chain recombines TRBV4-1 with TRBJ2-3; 7 nucleotides match TRBD2. Germline loops: CDR1 MGHRA, CDR2 YSYEKL. J gave up 2 bases and V 6 bases, and 11 bases lay outside the gene matches. The CDR3 consists of 16 residues. This chain's CDR3 is CASSPGRASLTDTQYF. In DNA form, the CDR3 reads TGCGCCAGCAGTCCGGGGAGGGCCTCCCTCACAGATACGCAGTATTTT.

The gene calls are TRBV7-2 and TRBJ1-4; D unresolved. The V end was cut by 1 base, the J end by 6 bases, with 15 bases between. The CDR3 loop spans 16 amino acids. Germline V gene lookup returns CDR1 SGHTA and CDR2 FQGNSA. CDR3 sequence: CASSLVSRRLHEKLFF. CDR3 coding DNA: TGTGCCAGCAGCTTAGTCTCGAGGCGACTCCATGAAAAACTGTTTTTT.